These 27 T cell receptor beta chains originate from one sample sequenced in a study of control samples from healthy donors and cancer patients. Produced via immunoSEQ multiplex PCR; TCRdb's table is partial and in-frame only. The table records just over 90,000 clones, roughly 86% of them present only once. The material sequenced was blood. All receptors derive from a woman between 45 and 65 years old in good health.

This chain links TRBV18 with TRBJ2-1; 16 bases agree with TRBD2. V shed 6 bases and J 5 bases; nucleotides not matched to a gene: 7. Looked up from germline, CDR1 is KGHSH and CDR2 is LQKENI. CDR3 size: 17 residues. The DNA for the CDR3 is TGTGCCAGCTCGCAAACGGGACTAGCGGGAGGGCACAATGAGCAGTTCTTC. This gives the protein CASSQTGLAGGHNEQFF.

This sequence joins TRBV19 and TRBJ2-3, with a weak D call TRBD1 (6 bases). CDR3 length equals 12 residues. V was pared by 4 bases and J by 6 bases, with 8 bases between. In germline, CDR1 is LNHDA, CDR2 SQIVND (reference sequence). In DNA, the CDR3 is TGTGCCAGTAGTAGGGGGCCCGATACGCAGTATTTT. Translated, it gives CASSRGPDTQYF.

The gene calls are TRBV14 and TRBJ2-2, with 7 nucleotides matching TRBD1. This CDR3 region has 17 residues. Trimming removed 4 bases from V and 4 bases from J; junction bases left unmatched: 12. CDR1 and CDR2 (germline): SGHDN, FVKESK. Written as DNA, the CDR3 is TGTGCCAGCAGCCCCATCAAGACAGGGATAAGCACCGGGGAGCTGTTTTTT. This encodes CASSPIKTGISTGELFF. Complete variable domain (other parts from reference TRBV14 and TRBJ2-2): EAGVTQFPSHSVIEKGQTVTLRCDPISGHDNLYWYRRVMGKEIKFLLHFVKESKQDESGMPNNRFLAERTGGTYSTLKVQPAELEDSGVYFCASSPIKTGISTGELFFGEGSRLTVL.

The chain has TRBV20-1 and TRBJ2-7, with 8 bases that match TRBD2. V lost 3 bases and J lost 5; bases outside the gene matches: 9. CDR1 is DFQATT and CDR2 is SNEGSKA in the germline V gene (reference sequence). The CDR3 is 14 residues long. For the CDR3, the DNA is TGCAGTGCTAGTGCAAGCGGGAGAATCCACGAGCAGTACTTC. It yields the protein CSASASGRIHEQYF.

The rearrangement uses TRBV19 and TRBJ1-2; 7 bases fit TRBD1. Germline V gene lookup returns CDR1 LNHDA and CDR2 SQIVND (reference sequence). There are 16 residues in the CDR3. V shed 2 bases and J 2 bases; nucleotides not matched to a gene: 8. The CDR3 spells CASSIILRGGNYGYTF. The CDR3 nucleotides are TGTGCCAGTAGTATAATCCTCAGGGGGGGGAACTATGGCTACACCTTC. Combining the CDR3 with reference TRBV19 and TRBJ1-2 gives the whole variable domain DGGITQSPKYLFRKEGQNVTLSCEQNLNHDAMYWYRQDPGQGLRLIYYSQIVNDFQKGDIAEGYSVSREKKESFPLTVTSAQKNPTAFYLCASSIILRGGNYGYTFGSGTRLTVV.

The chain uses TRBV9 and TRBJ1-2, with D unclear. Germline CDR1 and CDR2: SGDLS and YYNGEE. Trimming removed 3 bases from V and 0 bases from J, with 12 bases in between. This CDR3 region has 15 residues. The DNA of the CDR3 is TGTGCCAGCAGCGCGGTCCGGGGATCTAACTATGGCTACACCTTC. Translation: CASSAVRGSNYGYTF.

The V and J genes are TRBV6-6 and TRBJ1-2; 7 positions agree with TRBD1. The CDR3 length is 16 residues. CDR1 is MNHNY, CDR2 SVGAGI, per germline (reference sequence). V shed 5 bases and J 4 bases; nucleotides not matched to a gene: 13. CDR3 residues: CASSQYYTGEGYGYTF. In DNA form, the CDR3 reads TGTGCCAGCAGTCAATACTATACAGGGGAGGGCTATGGCTACACCTTC.

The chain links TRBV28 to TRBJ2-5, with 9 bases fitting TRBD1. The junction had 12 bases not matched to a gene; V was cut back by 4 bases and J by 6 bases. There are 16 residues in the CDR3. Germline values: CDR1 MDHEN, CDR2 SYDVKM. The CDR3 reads CASSSLPGTGRKTQYF. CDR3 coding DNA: TGTGCCAGCAGTTCCCTCCCCGGGACAGGGAGGAAGACCCAGTACTTC.

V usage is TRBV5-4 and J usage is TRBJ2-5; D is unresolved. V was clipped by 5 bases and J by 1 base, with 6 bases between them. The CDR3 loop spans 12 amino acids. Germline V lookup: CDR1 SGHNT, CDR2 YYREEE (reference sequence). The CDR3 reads CASSWGQETQYF. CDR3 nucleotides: TGTGCCAGCAGTTGGGGCCAAGAGACCCAGTACTTC.

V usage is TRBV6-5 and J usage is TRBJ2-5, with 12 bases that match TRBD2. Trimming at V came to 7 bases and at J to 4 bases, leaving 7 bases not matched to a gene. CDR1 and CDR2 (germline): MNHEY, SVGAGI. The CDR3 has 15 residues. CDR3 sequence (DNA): TGTGCCAGCACGCGGGCTAGCGGGGGGGCAGAGACCCAGTACTTC. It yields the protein CASTRASGGAETQYF.

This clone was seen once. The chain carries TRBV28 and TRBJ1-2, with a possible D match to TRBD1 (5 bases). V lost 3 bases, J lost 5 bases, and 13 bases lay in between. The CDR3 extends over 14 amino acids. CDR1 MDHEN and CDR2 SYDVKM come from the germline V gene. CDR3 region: CASSLSGRVYGYTF. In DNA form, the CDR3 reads TGTGCCAGCAGTTTGTCAGGGCGTGTATATGGCTACACCTTC.

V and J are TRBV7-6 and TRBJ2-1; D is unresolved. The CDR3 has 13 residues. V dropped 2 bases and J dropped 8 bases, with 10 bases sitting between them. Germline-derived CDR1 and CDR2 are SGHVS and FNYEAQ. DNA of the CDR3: TGTGCCAGCAGCTTATATGAACGCGATGAGCAGTTCTTC. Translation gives CASSLYERDEQFF.

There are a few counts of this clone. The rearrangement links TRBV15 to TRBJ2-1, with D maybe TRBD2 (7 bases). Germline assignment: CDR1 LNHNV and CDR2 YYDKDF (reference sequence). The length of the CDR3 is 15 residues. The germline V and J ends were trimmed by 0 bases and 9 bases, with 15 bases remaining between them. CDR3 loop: CATSRDRGGPGEQFF. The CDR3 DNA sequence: TGTGCCACCAGCAGAGATCGCGGGGGCCCAGGTGAGCAGTTCTTC.

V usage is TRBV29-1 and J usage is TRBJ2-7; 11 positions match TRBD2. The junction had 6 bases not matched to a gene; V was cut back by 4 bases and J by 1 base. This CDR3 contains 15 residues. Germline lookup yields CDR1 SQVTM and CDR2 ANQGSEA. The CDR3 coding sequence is TGCAGCGTTGCCGTAGGGACTAGCGGATCCTACGAGCAGTACTTC. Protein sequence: CSVAVGTSGSYEQYF.

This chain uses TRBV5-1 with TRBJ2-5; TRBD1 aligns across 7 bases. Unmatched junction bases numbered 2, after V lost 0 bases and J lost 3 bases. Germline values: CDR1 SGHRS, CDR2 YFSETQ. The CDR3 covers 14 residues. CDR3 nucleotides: TGCGCCAGCAGCTTGGTCGACAGGGAAGAGACCCAGTACTTC. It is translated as CASSLVDREETQYF.

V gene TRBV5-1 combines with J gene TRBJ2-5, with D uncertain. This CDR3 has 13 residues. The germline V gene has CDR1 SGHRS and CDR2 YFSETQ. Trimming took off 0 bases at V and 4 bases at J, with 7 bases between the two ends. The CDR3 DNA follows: TGCGCCAGCAGCTTGGGTCCTGGAGAGACCCAGTACTTC. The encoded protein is CASSLGPGETQYF.

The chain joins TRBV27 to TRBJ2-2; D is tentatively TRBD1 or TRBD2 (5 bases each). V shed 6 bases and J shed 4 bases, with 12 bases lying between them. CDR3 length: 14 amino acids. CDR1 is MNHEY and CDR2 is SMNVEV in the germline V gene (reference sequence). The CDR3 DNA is TGTGCCAGCAGGCCCAGGGAGATCACCGGGGAGCTGTTTTTT. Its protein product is CASRPREITGELFF.

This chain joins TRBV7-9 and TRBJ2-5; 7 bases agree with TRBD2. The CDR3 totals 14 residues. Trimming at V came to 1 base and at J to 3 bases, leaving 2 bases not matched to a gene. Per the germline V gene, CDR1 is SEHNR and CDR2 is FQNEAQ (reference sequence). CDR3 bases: TGTGCCAGCAGCTTAGGGCTAGCGGAAGAGACCCAGTACTTC. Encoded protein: CASSLGLAEETQYF.

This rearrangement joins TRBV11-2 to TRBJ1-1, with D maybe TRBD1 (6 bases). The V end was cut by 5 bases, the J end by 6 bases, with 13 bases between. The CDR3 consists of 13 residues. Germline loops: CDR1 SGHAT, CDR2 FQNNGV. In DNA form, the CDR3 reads TGTGCCAGCAGCCGTGAGGGGGTCTCTGAAGCTTTCTTT. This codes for CASSREGVSEAFF. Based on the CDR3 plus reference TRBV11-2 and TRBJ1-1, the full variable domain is EAGVAQSPRYKIIEKRQSVAFWCNPISGHATLYWYQQILGQGPKLLIQFQNNGVVDDSQLPKDRFSAERLKGVDSTLKIQPAKLEDSAVYLCASSREGVSEAFFGQGTRLTVV.

This chain's CDR3 is CASTPGQGSNTEAFF. CDR3 sequence (DNA): TGTGCCAGCACACCGGGACAGGGGTCCAACACTGAAGCTTTCTTT. The chain carries TRBV28 and TRBJ1-1, with 10 nucleotides matching TRBD1. The CDR3 runs 15 residues. Germline CDR1 reads MDHEN; CDR2 reads SYDVKM. V lost 7 bases, J lost 2 bases, and 7 bases stayed unmatched.

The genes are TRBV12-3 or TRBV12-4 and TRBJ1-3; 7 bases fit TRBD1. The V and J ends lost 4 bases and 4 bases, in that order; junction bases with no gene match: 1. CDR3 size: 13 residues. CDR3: CASSSGQGNTIYF. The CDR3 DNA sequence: TGTGCCAGCAGTTCGGGACAGGGAAACACCATATATTTT.

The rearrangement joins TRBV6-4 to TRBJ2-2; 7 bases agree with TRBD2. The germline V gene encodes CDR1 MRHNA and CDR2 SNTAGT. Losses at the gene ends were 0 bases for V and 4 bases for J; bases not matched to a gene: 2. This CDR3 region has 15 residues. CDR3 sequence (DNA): TGTGCCAGCAGTGACTCAGGGAGGGGCACCGGGGAGCTGTTTTTT. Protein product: CASSDSGRGTGELFF.

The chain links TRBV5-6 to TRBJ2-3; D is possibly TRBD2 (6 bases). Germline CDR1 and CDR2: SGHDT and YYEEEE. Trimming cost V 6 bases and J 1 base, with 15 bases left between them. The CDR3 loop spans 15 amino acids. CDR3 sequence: CASNSLAMRTDTQYF. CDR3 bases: TGTGCCAGCAACTCCCTAGCGATGCGCACAGATACGCAGTATTTT.

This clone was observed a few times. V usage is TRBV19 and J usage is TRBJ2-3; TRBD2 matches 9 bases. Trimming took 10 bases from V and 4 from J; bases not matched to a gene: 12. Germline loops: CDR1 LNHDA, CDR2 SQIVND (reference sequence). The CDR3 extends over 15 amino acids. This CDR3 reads CATQTREGRADTQYF. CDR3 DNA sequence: TGTGCCACCCAAACGCGGGAGGGCCGGGCAGATACGCAGTATTTT.

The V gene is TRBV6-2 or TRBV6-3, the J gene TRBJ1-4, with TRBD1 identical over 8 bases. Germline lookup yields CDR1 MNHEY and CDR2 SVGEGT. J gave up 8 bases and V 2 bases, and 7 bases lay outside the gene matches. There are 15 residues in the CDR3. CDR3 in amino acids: CASSYLDRAYEKLFF. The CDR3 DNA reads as TGTGCCAGCAGTTACCTGGACAGGGCCTACGAAAAACTGTTTTTT.

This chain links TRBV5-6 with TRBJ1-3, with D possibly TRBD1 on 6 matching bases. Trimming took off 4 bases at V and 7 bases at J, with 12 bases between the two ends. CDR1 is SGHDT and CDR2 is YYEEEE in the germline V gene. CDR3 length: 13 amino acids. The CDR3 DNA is TGTGCCAGCAGCCGTCAGGGGTCGAACACCATATATTTT. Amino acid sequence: CASSRQGSNTIYF.

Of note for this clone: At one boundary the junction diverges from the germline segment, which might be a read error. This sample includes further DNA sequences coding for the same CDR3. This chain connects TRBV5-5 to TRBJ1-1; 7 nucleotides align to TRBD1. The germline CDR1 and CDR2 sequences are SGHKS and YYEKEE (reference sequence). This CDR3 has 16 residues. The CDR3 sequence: CASSSQGGGSNTEAFF. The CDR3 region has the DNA TGTGCCAGTAGCTCCCAGGGAGGGGGCTCGAACACTGAAGCTTTCTTT.